These T cell receptor beta chains were read from a single sample in a study of blood T cell repertoires in COVID-19. This table comes from immunoSEQ multiplex PCR, and its TCRdb copy is limited to in-frame clones, with some not included. The sample records about 40,000 clones, approximately 84% being singletons. The specimen sequenced was peripheral blood. Receptor source: a human donor in a cohort sampled during active COVID-19. CDR3s include the opening cysteine and the closing phenylalanine or tryptophan. The order of the fields is D gene, clone size, V gene, J gene, CDR3 DNA, CDR3 protein. The D gene is left open where the match is weak. Size tells how often a clone was seen (once, few, many) or the class of an expanded clone, and some rows leave it out.

D gene: -
clone size: -
V gene: TRBV2
J gene: TRBJ2-1
CDR3 DNA: TGTGCCAGCAGTGTTGGAGGGGGCAGCTACAATGAGCAGTTCTTC
CDR3 protein: CASSVGGGSYNEQFF

D gene: TRBD1
clone size: -
V gene: TRBV18
J gene: TRBJ2-1
CDR3 DNA: TGTGCCAGCTCACCTAGACAGGGGCGCACAGGAATGAACAATGAGCAGTTCTTC
CDR3 protein: CASSPRQGRTGMNNEQFF

D gene: -
clone size: once
V gene: TRBV15
J gene: TRBJ1-5
CDR3 DNA: TGTGCCACCAGCAGAGATCGGGGGACGGGGCAGCCCCAGCATTTT
CDR3 protein: CATSRDRGTGQPQHF

D gene: TRBD2
clone size: -
V gene: TRBV3-1/TRBV3-2
J gene: TRBJ2-3
CDR3 DNA: TGTGCCAGCAGCCGGCGGGGGGGCCGGGCAGATACGCAGTATTTT
CDR3 protein: CASSRRGGRADTQYF

D gene: -
clone size: -
V gene: TRBV7-2
J gene: TRBJ2-5
CDR3 DNA: TGTGCCAGCAGCTTAGCCACCAGGGAGACCCAGTACTTC
CDR3 protein: CASSLATRETQYF

D gene: -
clone size: -
V gene: TRBV2
J gene: TRBJ2-5
CDR3 DNA: TGTGCCAGCACTTCGTACCAAGAGACCCAGTACTTC
CDR3 protein: CASTSYQETQYF

D gene: TRBD1
clone size: few
V gene: TRBV19
J gene: TRBJ2-1
CDR3 DNA: TGTGCCAGTAGTACCGCCGACAGGGTTTACAATGAGCAGTTCTTC
CDR3 protein: CASSTADRVYNEQFF

D gene: TRBD1
clone size: -
V gene: TRBV7-9
J gene: TRBJ1-1
CDR3 DNA: TGTGCCAGCAGCTTAGGACAGGGGAACACTGAAGCTTTCTTT
CDR3 protein: CASSLGQGNTEAFF

D gene: TRBD1
clone size: -
V gene: TRBV5-5
J gene: TRBJ2-1
CDR3 DNA: TGTGCCAGCAGCTCCCGACAGGGGACGGACAATGAGCAGTTCTTC
CDR3 protein: CASSSRQGTDNEQFF

D gene: -
clone size: -
V gene: TRBV19
J gene: TRBJ2-7
CDR3 DNA: TGTGCCAGTAGTTTGCCAGGCCCCCCCTACGAGCAGTACTTC
CDR3 protein: CASSLPGPPYEQYF

D gene: -
clone size: few
V gene: TRBV6-1
J gene: TRBJ1-1
CDR3 DNA: TGTGCCAGCAGTGATGGCAGAGAAGCTTTCTTT
CDR3 protein: CASSDGREAFF

D gene: TRBD1
clone size: -
V gene: TRBV2
J gene: TRBJ1-5
CDR3 DNA: TGTGCCAGCGGGACAGGGTTTGGCAATCAGCCCCAGCATTTT
CDR3 protein: CASGTGFGNQPQHF

D gene: TRBD1
clone size: -
V gene: TRBV5-6
J gene: TRBJ1-5
CDR3 DNA: TGTGCCAGCAGCTCGACAGGGGTTCCCAATCAGCCCCAGCATTTT
CDR3 protein: CASSSTGVPNQPQHF

D gene: TRBD2
clone size: once
V gene: TRBV5-1
J gene: TRBJ2-1
CDR3 DNA: TGCGCCAGCAGCGCCTTAGCGGGGGGGCCTGATGAGCAGTTCTTC
CDR3 protein: CASSALAGGPDEQFF

D gene: TRBD1
clone size: -
V gene: TRBV19
J gene: TRBJ1-4
CDR3 DNA: TGTGCCAGTAGTACCGGGACAGGGGGTGAAAAACTGTTTTTT
CDR3 protein: CASSTGTGGEKLFF

D gene: TRBD2
clone size: -
V gene: TRBV6-4
J gene: TRBJ2-1
CDR3 DNA: TGTGCCAGCAGCGTCCTCGGGACTAGCGGGGGGGATGAGCAGTTCTTC
CDR3 protein: CASSVLGTSGGDEQFF

D gene: TRBD2
clone size: -
V gene: TRBV19
J gene: TRBJ2-2
CDR3 DNA: TGTGCCAGTAGTATAGACAGACTAGCGGGGGGGAACACCGGGGAGCTGTTTTTT
CDR3 protein: CASSIDRLAGGNTGELFF

D gene: TRBD2
clone size: -
V gene: TRBV18
J gene: TRBJ2-2
CDR3 DNA: TGTGCCAGCTCACCAGGAGCGGGGGAAGCCGGGGAGCTGTTTTTT
CDR3 protein: CASSPGAGEAGELFF

D gene: -
clone size: -
V gene: TRBV4-1
J gene: TRBJ2-2
CDR3 DNA: TGCGCCAGCAGCGTGGGGGGGCGGTTAAGGGAGCTGTTTTTT
CDR3 protein: CASSVGGRLRELFF